The T cell receptor (beta chain) described here comes from a study of identical twins. The CDR3 is 15 residues long. CDR1 and CDR2 from the germline V gene are SGDLS and YYNGEE. The ends lost 0 bases at V and 7 bases at J; junction bases unmatched: 6. One entry per CDR3 protein results from TCRdb running MiXCR on the 5' RACE reads. Here the sample spans under 1 million distinct CDR3 sequences, around 12% being singletons. The sample holds a few counts of this clonotype. In addition, the sample was reused for a study of yellow fever vaccine responses in identical twins.

Sequencing used PBMCs. This chain connects TRBV9 to TRBJ2-1; 8 positions agree with TRBD2. The sequence was obtained from a woman aged 18-30 years in good health. The CDR3, as DNA: TGTGCCAGCAGCGTAGGAGGTAGCGGGGTGAATGAGCAGTTCTTC. Protein product: CASSVGGSGVNEQFF.